This T cell receptor beta chain appears in the sequencing data of a study of blood T cell repertoires in COVID-19. Study-wide background: Some COVID-19 samples were acute and others convalescent; all came from the United States, Italy and Spain. The cDNA or gDNA used as material had been derived from T cells, B-cell-depleted T cells, or PBMCs.

The sample holds one count of this clone. Germline CDR1 SGHVS, CDR2 FQNEAQ. Trimming removed 6 bases at V and 4 bases at J, with 13 bases between. This CDR3 is 14 amino acids long. The table came from immunoSEQ multiplex PCR; TCRdb's copy has only in-frame clones and leaves some out. The repertoire consists of approximately 200,000 clones, with 70% to 90% occurring once and the leading ten covering roughly 2.9%. The chain links TRBV7-8 to TRBJ1-5, with D maybe TRBD1 (6 bases). Sample: peripheral blood. The origin of this receptor is a woman in her twenties or thirties with active or convalescent COVID-19. CDR3 coding DNA: TGTGCCAGCAGATCAGACAGGCCGAATCAGCCCCAGCATTTT. This gives the protein CASRSDRPNQPQHF.